The entry below gives a single T cell receptor (beta chain) sequence along with its context. The sample comes from a study of blood T cell repertoires in COVID-19. The overall study: Sites across the United States, Italy and Spain contributed samples from acute and convalescent COVID-19.

In the study's own analysis: Counts of nucleated cells, estimated from reference gene primer amplification, were obtained. The table came from immunoSEQ multiplex PCR; TCRdb's copy has only in-frame clones and leaves some out. V and J calls and clone size are as listed in that table; D and trimming were resolved from the DNA. The table includes roughly 150,000 clones, around 86% detected once. Losses at the gene ends were 4 bases for V and 1 base for J; bases not matched to a gene: 4. This CDR3 spans 15 amino acids. Germline-derived CDR1 and CDR2 are LGHNA and YNFKEQ. The receptor was isolated from a man between 65 and 85 years old who had recovered from COVID-19. What was sequenced was peripheral blood. The chain joins TRBV4-2 to TRBJ2-5; 9 bases align to TRBD1. The CDR3 loop reads CASSRTGVFQETQYF. The CDR3 DNA is TGTGCCAGCAGCCGGACAGGGGTTTTCCAAGAGACCCAGTACTTC.